Listed below are T cell receptor beta chains from one sample, sequenced in a study of CD8 T cells in ankylosing spondylitis. Using its own MiXCR run on the 5' RACE reads, TCRdb lists one record per CDR3 protein. Of fewer than 550,000 distinct CDR3 sequences in the sample, 5.3% were seen once. Sequencing used blood, either unsorted or a sorted T cell fraction (not recorded which). Receptors originate from a male donor with ankylosing spondylitis. CDR3s include the opening cysteine and the closing phenylalanine or tryptophan. The D gene is left open where the match is weak. Some rows mark clone size as missing; the rest say once, few, many or name a class of expanded clone.

TRBD1 TRBJ2-7 many TRBV4-3 CASSRTGTGAYEQYF TGCGCCAGCAGCCGAACCGGGACAGGGGCCTACGAGCAGTACTTC
NA TRBJ2-3 many TRBV20-1 CSAAGGDTQYF TGCAGTGCCGCTGGGGGGGATACGCAGTATTTT
NA TRBJ2-5 many TRBV7-9 CASSSLQETQYF TGTGCCAGCAGCTCCCTCCAAGAGACCCAGTACTTC
NA TRBJ1-2 many TRBV4-3 CASSQVPNYGYTF TGCGCCAGCAGCCAAGTCCCTAACTATGGCTACACCTTC
TRBD1 TRBJ1-4 NA TRBV4-3 CASSQRRDRDVTNEKLFF TGCGCCAGCAGCCAACGCCGGGACAGGGATGTTACTAATGAAAAACTGTTTTTT
NA TRBJ2-3 many TRBV27 CASRSGVPTDTQYF TGTGCCAGCCGGTCCGGGGTCCCCACAGATACGCAGTATTTT
TRBD2 TRBJ2-2 many TRBV4-2 CASSQDRRGGSTGELFF TGTGCCAGCAGCCAAGATCGGCGGGGGGGCAGCACCGGGGAGCTGTTTTTT
NA TRBJ1-4 many TRBV5-1 CASSLDGKRVFF TGCGCCAGCAGCCTGGACGGGAAGAGAGTGTTTTTT
NA TRBJ2-3 many TRBV7-6 CASSSSTRGGTDTQYF TGTGCCAGCAGCTCCTCTACCAGGGGAGGCACAGATACGCAGTATTTT
TRBD1 TRBJ2-5 few TRBV20-1 CSAIGTGAFRRRETQYF TGCAGTGCCATCGGGACAGGGGCGTTTAGACGGAGAGAGACCCAGTACTTC
NA TRBJ2-7 many TRBV5-6 CASSLSAGDEQYF TGTGCCAGCAGCTTGTCGGCAGGGGACGAGCAGTACTTC
NA TRBJ2-7 few TRBV28 CASSLPGYVYEQYF TGTGCCAGCAGTTTGCCCGGGTACGTGTACGAGCAGTACTTC
NA TRBJ2-7 many TRBV4-1 CASSQGHWRSSYEQYF TGCGCCAGCAGCCAGGGCCACTGGAGGAGCTCCTACGAGCAGTACTTC
TRBD1 TRBJ1-1 many TRBV20-1 CSAMTGNPEAFF TGCAGTGCTATGACAGGGAACCCTGAAGCTTTCTTT
TRBD1 TRBJ2-7 few TRBV30 CAGKDRGSLASYEQYF TGTGCCGGGAAGGACAGGGGGAGTTTGGCCTCCTACGAGCAGTACTTC
NA TRBJ2-5 NA TRBV5-1 CASSPRQVGGGETQYF TGCGCCAGCAGCCCTAGACAGGTCGGGGGTGGAGAGACCCAGTACTTC
NA TRBJ2-5 many TRBV29-1 CSVGKETQYF TGCAGCGTGGGAAAAGAGACCCAGTACTTC
NA TRBJ1-4 many TRBV20-1 CSASPPGREGEKLFF TGCAGTGCTAGTCCCCCCGGAAGGGAAGGGGAAAAACTGTTTTTT
NA TRBJ2-2 many TRBV5-1 CASSFSTGYTGELFF TGCGCCAGCAGCTTTTCTACAGGGTACACCGGGGAGCTGTTTTTT
NA TRBJ1-1 NA TRBV19 CATSYPYGTSSQAFF TGTGCCACCAGCTACCCTTATGGAACGAGTTCCCAAGCTTTCTTT
NA TRBJ1-1 many TRBV7-9 CASSLSGGFEAFF TGTGCCAGCAGCTTATCCGGCGGATTTGAAGCTTTCTTT
TRBD2 TRBJ2-1 many TRBV24-1 CATSETGGPGDEQFF TGTGCCACCAGTGAAACGGGAGGGCCGGGGGATGAGCAGTTCTTC
NA TRBJ1-2 many TRBV7-2 CASSWGSALYGYTF TGTGCCAGCAGCTGGGGATCTGCTTTATATGGCTACACCTTC
TRBD1 TRBJ1-5 many TRBV7-2 CASSTRQGTAQHF TGTGCCAGCAGCACCCGACAGGGTACGGCCCAGCATTTT
NA TRBJ2-1 many TRBV7-9 CASSRGGVASQFF TGTGCCAGCTCTCGGGGCGGGGTCGCCTCGCAGTTCTTC
NA TRBJ1-2 many TRBV7-2 CASSLAGGGLGYGYTF TGTGCCAGCAGCTTAGCAGGCGGGGGGCTGGGCTATGGCTACACCTTC
TRBD1 TRBJ2-1 NA TRBV24-1 CATSDPPGQGYNEQFF TGTGCCACCAGTGATCCGCCGGGACAGGGATACAATGAGCAGTTCTTC
NA TRBJ2-1 many TRBV5-1 CASSRGDRVYNEQFF TGCGCCAGCAGCCGAGGGGACCGAGTGTACAATGAGCAGTTCTTC
TRBD2 TRBJ2-3 few TRBV20-1 CSARVAAGGDTQYF TGCAGTGCTAGAGTAGCGGCGGGGGGGGATACGCAGTATTTT
NA TRBJ1-5 many TRBV4-2 CASSQQGRAQPQHF TGTGCCAGCAGTCAACAGGGTCGGGCTCAGCCCCAGCATTTT
NA TRBJ2-3 many TRBV7-2 CASSLRGPTTDTQYF TGTGCCAGCAGCCTGAGGGGACCTACCACAGATACGCAGTATTTT
TRBD1 TRBJ2-2 many TRBV4-3 CASSQVIGQGTGELFF TGCGCCAGCAGCCAAGTTATAGGACAGGGGACCGGGGAGCTGTTTTTT